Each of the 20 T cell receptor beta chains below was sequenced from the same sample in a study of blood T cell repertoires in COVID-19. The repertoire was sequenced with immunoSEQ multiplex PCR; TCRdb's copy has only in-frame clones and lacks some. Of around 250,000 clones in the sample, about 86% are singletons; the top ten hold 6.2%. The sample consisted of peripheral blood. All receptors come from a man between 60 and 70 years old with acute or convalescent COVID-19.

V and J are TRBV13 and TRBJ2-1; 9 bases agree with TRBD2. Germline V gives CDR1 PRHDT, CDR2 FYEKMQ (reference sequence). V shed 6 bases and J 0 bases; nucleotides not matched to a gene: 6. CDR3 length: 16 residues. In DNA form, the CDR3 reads TGTGCCAGCAGTTCCCTACTAGCGGGCTCCTACAATGAGCAGTTCTTC. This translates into CASSSLLAGSYNEQFF.

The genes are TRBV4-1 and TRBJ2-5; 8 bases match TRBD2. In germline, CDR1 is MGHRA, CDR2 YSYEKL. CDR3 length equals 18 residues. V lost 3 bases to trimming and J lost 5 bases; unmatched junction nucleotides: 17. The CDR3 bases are TGCGCCAGCAGCCACCATGGACAGTCAGCGGGAGATAGGGAGACCCAGTACTTC. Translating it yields CASSHHGQSAGDRETQYF.

The CDR3 DNA reads as TGTGCCAGCAGCCAAGGCCCGGGGAGTAGCTATGGCTACACCTTC. This sequence encodes CASSQGPGSSYGYTF. The rearrangement links TRBV4-2 to TRBJ1-2, with D unclear. CDR3 length: 15 amino acids. V was shortened by 1 base and J by 4 bases, with 13 bases between the two germline ends. CDR1 and CDR2 (germline): LGHNA, YNFKEQ.

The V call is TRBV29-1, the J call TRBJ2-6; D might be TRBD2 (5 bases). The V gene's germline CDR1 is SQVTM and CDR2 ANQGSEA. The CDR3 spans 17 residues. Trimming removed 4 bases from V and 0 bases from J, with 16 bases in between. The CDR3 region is CSVVEASRASGANVLTF. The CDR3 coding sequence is TGCAGCGTTGTGGAGGCCTCAAGAGCCTCTGGGGCCAACGTCCTGACTTTC.

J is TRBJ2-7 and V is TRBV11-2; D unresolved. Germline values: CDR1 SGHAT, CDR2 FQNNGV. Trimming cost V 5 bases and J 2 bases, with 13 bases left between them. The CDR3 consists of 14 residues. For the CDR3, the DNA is TGTGCCAGCAGCCCCCTCGCGAGGCCCTACGAGCAGTACTTC. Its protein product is CASSPLARPYEQYF.

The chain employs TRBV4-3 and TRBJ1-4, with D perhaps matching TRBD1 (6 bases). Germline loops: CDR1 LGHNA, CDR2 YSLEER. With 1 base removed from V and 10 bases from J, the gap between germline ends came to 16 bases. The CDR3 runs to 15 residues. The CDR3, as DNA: TGCGCCAGCAGCCAAGTCCTACCTAGAGGGGGAAAACTGTTTTTT. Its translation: CASSQVLPRGGKLFF.

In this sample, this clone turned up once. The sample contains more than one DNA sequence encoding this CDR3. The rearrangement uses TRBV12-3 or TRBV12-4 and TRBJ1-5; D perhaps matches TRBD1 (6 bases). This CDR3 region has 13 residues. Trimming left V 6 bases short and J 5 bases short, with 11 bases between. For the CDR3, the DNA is TGTGCCAGCAGGCTACAGGGAGATCAGCCCCAGCATTTT. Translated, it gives CASRLQGDQPQHF.

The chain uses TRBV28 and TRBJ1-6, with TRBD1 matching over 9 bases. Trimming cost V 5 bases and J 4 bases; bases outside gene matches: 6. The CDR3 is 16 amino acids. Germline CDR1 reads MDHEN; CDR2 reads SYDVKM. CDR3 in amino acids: CASSLGTGNYNSPLHF. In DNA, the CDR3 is TGTGCCAGCAGTCTTGGGACAGGGAATTATAATTCACCCCTCCACTTT.

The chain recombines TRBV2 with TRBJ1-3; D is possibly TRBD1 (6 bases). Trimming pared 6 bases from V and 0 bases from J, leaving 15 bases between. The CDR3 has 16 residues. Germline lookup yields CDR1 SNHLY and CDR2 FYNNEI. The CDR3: CASSPQTGYSGNTIYF. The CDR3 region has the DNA TGTGCCAGCAGCCCGCAGACAGGCTACTCTGGAAACACCATATATTTT.

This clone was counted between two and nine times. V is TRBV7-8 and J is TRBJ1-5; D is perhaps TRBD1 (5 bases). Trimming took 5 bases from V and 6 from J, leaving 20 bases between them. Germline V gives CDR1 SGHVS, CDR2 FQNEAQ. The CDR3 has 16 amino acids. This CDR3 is CASSPLSGGGSQPQHF. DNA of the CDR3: TGTGCCAGCAGCCCCCTTTCCGGGGGAGGATCTCAGCCCCAGCATTTT.

CDR3 loop: CASSLLAGVSHEQFF. In nucleotides, the CDR3 is TGTGCCAGCAGTTTACTAGCGGGAGTTTCGCATGAGCAGTTCTTC. V is TRBV28 and J is TRBJ2-1, with 10 bases that match TRBD2. Germline V CDR1 and CDR2: MDHEN, SYDVKM. J was trimmed by 8 bases and V by 2 bases; bases with no gene match: 6. The CDR3 extends over 15 amino acids.

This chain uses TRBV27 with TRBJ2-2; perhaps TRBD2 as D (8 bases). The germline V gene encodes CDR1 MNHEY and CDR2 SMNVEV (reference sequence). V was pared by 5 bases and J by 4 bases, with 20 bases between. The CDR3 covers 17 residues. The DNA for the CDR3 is TGTGCCAGCAGTCCCCTCGGGAGGGGGCTAGGCACCGGGGAGCTGTTTTTT. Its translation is CASSPLGRGLGTGELFF.

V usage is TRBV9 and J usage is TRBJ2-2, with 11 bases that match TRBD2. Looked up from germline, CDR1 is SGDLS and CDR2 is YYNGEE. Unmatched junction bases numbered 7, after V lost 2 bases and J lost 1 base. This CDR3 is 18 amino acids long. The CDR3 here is CASSVSSGRPLNTGELFF. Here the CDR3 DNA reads TGTGCCAGCAGCGTTTCTAGCGGGAGGCCTCTGAACACCGGGGAGCTGTTTTTT.

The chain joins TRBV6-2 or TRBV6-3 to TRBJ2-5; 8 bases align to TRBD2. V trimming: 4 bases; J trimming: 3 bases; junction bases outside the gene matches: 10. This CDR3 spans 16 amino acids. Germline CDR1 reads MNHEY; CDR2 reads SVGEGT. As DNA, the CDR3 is TGTGCCAGCAGTTCGACCCTCAGCGGGAGAGAAGAGACCCAGTACTTC. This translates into CASSSTLSGREETQYF.

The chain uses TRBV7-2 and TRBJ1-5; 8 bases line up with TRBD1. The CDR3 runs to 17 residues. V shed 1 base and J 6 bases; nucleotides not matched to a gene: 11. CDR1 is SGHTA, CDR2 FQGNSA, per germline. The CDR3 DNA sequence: TGTGCCAGCAGCTTAGGGACAGGGCCCGTAGGGGGTCAGCCCCAGCATTTT. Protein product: CASSLGTGPVGGQPQHF.

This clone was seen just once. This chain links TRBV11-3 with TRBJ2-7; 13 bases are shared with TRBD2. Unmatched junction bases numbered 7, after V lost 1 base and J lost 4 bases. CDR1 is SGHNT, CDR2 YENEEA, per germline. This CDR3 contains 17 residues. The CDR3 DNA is TGTGCCAGCAGCTTAGGCCCCCCGACTAGCGGGGGGTACGAGCAGTACTTC. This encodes CASSLGPPTSGGYEQYF.

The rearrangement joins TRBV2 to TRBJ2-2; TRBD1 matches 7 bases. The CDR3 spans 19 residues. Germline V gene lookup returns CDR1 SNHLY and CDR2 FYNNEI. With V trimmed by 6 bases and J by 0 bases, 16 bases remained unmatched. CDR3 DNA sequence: TGTGCCAGCAGCCGGGACAGCCATAATTTTGGTCCGAACACCGGGGAGCTGTTTTTT. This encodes CASSRDSHNFGPNTGELFF.

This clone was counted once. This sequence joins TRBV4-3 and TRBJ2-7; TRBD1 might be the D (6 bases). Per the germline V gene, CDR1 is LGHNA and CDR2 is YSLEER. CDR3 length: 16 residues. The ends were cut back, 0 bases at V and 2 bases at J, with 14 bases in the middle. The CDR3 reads CASSQDYGRGAYEQYF. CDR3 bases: TGCGCCAGCAGCCAAGACTATGGCAGGGGCGCCTACGAGCAGTACTTC.

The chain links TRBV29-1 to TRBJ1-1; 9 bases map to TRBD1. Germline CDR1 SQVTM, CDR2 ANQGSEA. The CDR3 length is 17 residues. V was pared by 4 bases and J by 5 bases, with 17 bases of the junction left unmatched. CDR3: CSVVVGGPGQGRTEAFF. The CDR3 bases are TGCAGCGTTGTAGTTGGGGGCCCGGGACAGGGCCGAACTGAAGCTTTCTTT.

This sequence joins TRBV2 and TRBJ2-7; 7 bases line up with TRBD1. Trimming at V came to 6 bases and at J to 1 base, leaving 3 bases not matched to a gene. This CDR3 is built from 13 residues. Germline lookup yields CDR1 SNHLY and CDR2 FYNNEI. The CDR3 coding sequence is TGTGCCAGCAGCCAGGGGGTGTCCTACGAGCAGTACTTC. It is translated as CASSQGVSYEQYF.